Each of the 13 T cell receptor beta chains below was sequenced from the same sample in a study of CD8 T cells in ankylosing spondylitis. TCRdb re-analysed the 5' RACE reads in MiXCR, keeping a single row per CDR3 protein. In the table there are some 130,000 distinct CDR3 sequences, just under 7.5% of which are singletons. Sequencing was performed on blood, either unsorted or a sorted T cell fraction (not recorded which). The receptors shown here come from a female donor with ankylosing spondylitis or in good health (not recorded which).

In its sample, this clonotype was seen many times. The chain is built from TRBV7-3 and TRBJ1-6, with 8 bases lining up with TRBD1. In germline, CDR1 is SGHTA, CDR2 FQGTGA. The CDR3 extends over 14 amino acids. With V trimmed by 4 bases and J by 10 bases, 6 bases remained unmatched. The CDR3 DNA reads as TGTGCCAGCAGCTCTGAGTCAGGGGGCTCACCCCTCCACTTT. The encoded protein is CASSSESGGSPLHF.

In this sample, this clonotype turned up many times. The chain joins TRBV20-1 to TRBJ1-2; D gene unclear. Per germline, CDR1 DFQATT and CDR2 SNEGSKA (reference sequence). Trimming cost V 0 bases and J 8 bases, with 16 bases left between them. This CDR3 spans 14 amino acids. Here the CDR3 reads CSARDLGVITGYTF. Here the CDR3 DNA reads TGCAGTGCTAGAGATCTCGGGGTCATAACGGGCTACACCTTC.

This clonotype has at least ten counts. This chain connects TRBV14 to TRBJ1-2; D gene ambiguous. Germline V lookup: CDR1 SGHDN, CDR2 FVKESK. The CDR3 covers 13 residues. Trimming pared 4 bases from V and 3 bases from J, leaving 9 bases between. The CDR3 DNA follows: TGTGCCAGCAGCCCGGACCTGGACTATGGCTACACCTTC. Residues: CASSPDLDYGYTF.

The table lists this clonotype with many counts. This chain connects TRBV30 to TRBJ1-2; weak D call: TRBD1 (6 bases). There are 13 residues in the CDR3. V was trimmed by 7 bases and J by 4 bases, leaving 16 bases between them. Germline V lookup: CDR1 GTSNPN, CDR2 SVGIG (reference sequence). In DNA form, the CDR3 reads TGTGCCTCTTGGTTCGGGACATCCTATGGCTACACCTTC. It yields the protein CASWFGTSYGYTF.

This clonotype was found many times. The chain links TRBV5-1 to TRBJ2-3; D is possibly TRBD1 (5 bases). Trimming removed 2 bases from V and 1 base from J, with 14 bases in between. Germline CDR1 SGHRS, CDR2 YFSETQ. This CDR3 has 16 amino acids. This chain's CDR3 is CASSLPRDIRTDTQYF. The CDR3 DNA reads TGCGCCAGCAGCTTACCCAGGGATATTCGCACAGATACGCAGTATTTT.

This clonotype has a count of ten or more. This rearrangement joins TRBV20-1 to TRBJ2-3; 9 nucleotides align to TRBD2. With V trimmed by 0 bases and J by 6 bases, 7 bases remained unmatched. CDR1 and CDR2 (germline): DFQATT, SNEGSKA (reference sequence). The CDR3 spans 15 residues. CDR3 in amino acids: CSARDGGGGADTQYF. For the CDR3, the DNA is TGCAGTGCTAGAGATGGGGGCGGGGGGGCGGATACGCAGTATTTT.

Many counts were recorded for this clonotype. The rearrangement joins TRBV6-2 or TRBV6-3 to TRBJ2-3; D remains ambiguous. V was shortened by 2 bases and J by 6 bases, with 6 bases between the two germline ends. The CDR3 runs 12 residues. CDR1 is MNHEY and CDR2 is SVGEGT in the germline V gene. The CDR3 sequence: CASSYTRDTQYF. The CDR3 DNA reads TGTGCCAGCAGTTACACCCGCGATACGCAGTATTTT.

This clonotype was seen many times. The rearrangement joins TRBV6-1 to TRBJ2-1, with D uncertain. Germline CDR1 reads MNHNS; CDR2 reads SASEGT. CDR3 length: 11 residues. Trimming shortened V by 5 bases and J by 10 bases, and 9 bases separated the two germline ends. CDR3 nucleotide sequence: TGTGCCAGCAGTAAAGGGTGGGAGCAGTTCTTC. It yields the protein CASSKGWEQFF.

This clonotype was recorded at least ten times. This chain connects TRBV5-1 to TRBJ1-1; D gene uncertain. The length of the CDR3 is 13 residues. V was cut by 1 base and J by 2 bases, with 6 bases left in between. The germline V gene has CDR1 SGHRS and CDR2 YFSETQ. Written as DNA, the CDR3 is TGCGCCAGCAGCTTGACTCCTAACACTGAAGCTTTCTTT. Translating gives CASSLTPNTEAFF.

The genes are TRBV7-9 and TRBJ2-5; 7 bases are shared with TRBD1. Trimming removed 9 bases from V and 4 bases from J; junction bases left unmatched: 8. The germline V gene has CDR1 SEHNR and CDR2 FQNEAQ (reference sequence). CDR3 length equals 13 residues. CDR3 nucleotide sequence: TGTGCCAGTGCGACAGGGAATGGAGAGACCCAGTACTTC. Translated: CASATGNGETQYF.

This clonotype was seen many times. The rearrangement joins TRBV7-2 to TRBJ2-7; unclear D gene. In germline, CDR1 is SGHTA, CDR2 FQGNSA. Trimming took 1 base from V and 3 from J, leaving 10 bases between them. The CDR3 has 14 residues. The CDR3 spells CASSLGAGFYEQYF. The CDR3 coding sequence is TGTGCCAGCAGCTTAGGAGCTGGATTCTACGAGCAGTACTTC. The entire variable domain, with the rest obtained from reference TRBV7-2 and TRBJ2-7, is as follows: GAGVSQSPSNKVTEKGKDVELRCDPISGHTALYWYRQSLGQGLEFLIYFQGNSAPDKSGLPSDRFSAERTGGSVSTLTIQRTQQEDSAVYLCASSLGAGFYEQYFGPGTRLTVT.

This clonotype was observed many times. This chain connects TRBV6-1 to TRBJ2-1, with 11 bases aligning to TRBD1. From germline, CDR1 is MNHNS and CDR2 SASEGT. This CDR3 spans 17 amino acids. V lost 5 bases and J lost 10; bases outside the gene matches: 16. CDR3 nucleotide sequence: TGTGCCAGCAGTCCCGATTCCGGGACAGGGGGACTCGAAGAGCAGTTCTTC. Residues: CASSPDSGTGGLEEQFF.

In its sample, this clonotype was seen many times. The rearrangement links TRBV5-1 to TRBJ2-1; D gene ambiguous. Deletions cut 0 bases from V and 0 bases from J, with 7 bases between. Per germline, CDR1 SGHRS and CDR2 YFSETQ. CDR3 length: 15 residues. In nucleotides, the CDR3 is TGCGCCAGCAGCTTGGTAGGGAACTCCTACAATGAGCAGTTCTTC. Amino acids: CASSLVGNSYNEQFF.